This T cell receptor (beta chain) originates from a study of cytomegalovirus exposure and HLA in healthy donors (dated by TCRdb to about 2017). Background on the whole study: In an earlier analysis of 587 of the donors, around 300 Gb of sequence data and 117 million unique TCR beta sequences from 180 million or so T cells were reported. About 300 gigabases of sequencing data and some 85 million unique TCR sequences were included in an early release covering about 700 HLA-typed donors. Of the 350 to 450 genotyped donors, 81% were placed in the genetic ancestry cluster associated with self-reported Caucasian donors. The study aimed to test whether signatures of past pathogen exposure could be identified by cataloging public T cell receptors. Using immunosequencing, the study profiled T cell repertoires from 500 to 800 subjects and related those repertoires to cytomegalovirus serostatus. Besides the first cohort of some 670 subjects, a separate validation cohort made up of over 95 different subjects was used. High-throughput TCR immunosequencing, statistical association of individual TCRs with disease status, and machine learning were combined to predict cytomegalovirus infection status. A later analysis re-analyzed previously published TCR beta repertoires from 660 or so donors and added high-resolution HLA genotyping to study TCR occurrence patterns. Rather than drawing on any new phenotypic data, the later analysis identified candidate immune exposures from TCR beta sequences and the way those sequences occurred across donors. An earlier analysis of 587 of the donors applied high-throughput TCR beta sequencing to assess whether each TCR beta V gene segment acted as functional or pseudogenic. Alongside the repertoire data, information on donor age, sex, ethnicity and CMV serostatus was compiled. A later genetic analysis took genome-wide SNP genotypes for 398 of the 666 donors and used that subset as a discovery cohort. Every discovery cohort repertoire had been produced on one sequencing platform. Both class I and class II loci were covered by HLA typing, at four-digit resolution. Typing coverage varied by locus: 629-630 donors for A, B, C, DRB1 and DQB1; more than 500 for DQA1; around 610 for DPA1; around 490 for DPB1. Roughly 5 DR-DQ haplotypes were handled as single units for association and clustering, since linkage in the cohort was strong. Among roughly 370 genotyped donors of the cohort, an average of about 240,000 unique TCR beta nucleotide sequences were sequenced per donor, around 20% of them non-productive.

With respect to this clone: Its binding antigen is unknown. No much larger clonotype is one base removed from it; base qualities were not supplied.

Receptor libraries were prepared by the immunoSEQ multiplex PCR assay. The multiplex PCR relied on a mix of 60 forward primers for TCR Vbeta segments and 13 reverse primers for TCR Jbeta segments. The CDR3 region of rearranged TCR beta genes was amplified from genomic DNA with a multiplex PCR assay. On the Illumina HiSeq System, the amplified TCR beta libraries were sequenced as 87-base-pair reads. Processing in the source paper ran as follows. Across the 700 or so repertoires, a later analysis counted tens of millions of unique TCR beta chains, 9.5 million to 13 million of which were shared by at least two donors. To remove PCR and sequencing errors, raw reads were error-corrected and collapsed into unique sequences using a nearest-neighbor algorithm that merged closely related sequences. V, D and J gene segments were assigned by aligning CDR3 sequences to IMGT reference sequences. For a sequence to be retained, a match of at least six nucleotides to both a V gene segment and a J gene segment was required. Rearrangements were called productive when the CDR3 lacked stop codons and stayed in frame with V and J; all others were non-productive. Following IMGT convention, CDR3 was defined as the stretch from the second conserved V-encoded cysteine up to the conserved J-encoded phenylalanine. The earlier analysis of some 550 of the donors excluded any sequence lacking an unambiguous match to a single V gene segment. An earlier analysis of 500 to 700 of the donors classified V segments as functional when productive rearrangements were above 56.7% and as segregating when the standard deviation between donors was above 5%. To diagnose cytomegalovirus status from the catalog of TCR beta chain sequences, a statistical classification framework was built. In a later analysis, TCR nucleotide sequences were compared against IMGT/GENE-DB human TR gene sequences so that V and J genes could be assigned. Using the TCRdist pipeline, a later analysis assigned CDR3 sequences along with most-parsimonious VDJ recombination scenarios. In a later analysis, each TCR beta chain was defined by its CDR3 amino acid sequence together with its V-gene family, and reads without a unique V-gene family were excluded. A later analysis removed 600 or so highly shared, low-generation-probability nucleotide sequences to deal with suspected cross-contamination and a sequencing artifact. In a later analysis, a clonal expansion index for each public chain was calculated from normalized within-repertoire ranks of inferred template counts. A later analysis computed generation probabilities with a VDJ recombination model fitted to out-of-frame rearrangements, and checked the results against IGoR. In a later analysis, TCR-TCR, TCR-HLA and TCR-CMV co-occurrence was scored with hypergeometric tests, and a repertoire-size bias correction was applied to TCR pairs. A later analysis estimated false discovery rates by permuting HLA or CMV assignments 20 times. In a later analysis, co-occurring TCRs were grouped using DBSCAN, with TCRdist sequence similarity added in when clustering inside HLA-allele-positive subsets. Repertoires with fewer than 30,000 or more than 120,000 public chains were left out of co-occurrence clustering, as were five repertoires with anomalous nucleotide sharing. Not all clones reach the TCRdb copy of this immuneACCESS table, which keeps in-frame sequences only. Checked studies attribute under half of the gap to unresolved V genes and leave the rest unexplained. The V and J calls and clone size come from that table; D and trimming were worked out from the DNA. Present in this sample are more than 100,000 clones, approximately 80% of which were seen just once. The ten largest account for 1% of the sample.

The cohort was made up of approximately 670 healthy bone marrow donors. At the time of sampling, every cohort member was nominally healthy, though immune exposures that went unrecorded were likely present. The donor tested CMV seronegative and was one of the 352 seronegative cohort members. A peripheral blood sample was collected from each donor, and TCR beta sequencing was performed on peripheral blood mononuclear cells. The Qiagen DNeasy Blood Extraction Kit was used to extract genomic DNA from the blood cell samples. The germline V gene gives CDR1 as KGHSH and CDR2 as LQKENI. V gives up 3 bases and J gives up 3 bases, and the segment between their germline ends measures 15 bases. The CDR3 starts with the cysteine, ends with the phenylalanine, and has 16 residues. Only the CDR3 part of the read is kept: 48 bases, read in frame from the first base. The paper's findings and limits, for the study overall: In an earlier analysis of fewer than 750 of the donors, most TCR beta V segments were observed in productive rearrangements about 90% or about 30% of the time, broadly matching IMGT annotations. Because HLA typing was missing for some donors at each locus, association tests included only the typed subset. The sequencing pipeline was judged likely to have produced a cluster of highly shared sequence variants as a technical artifact. Across donors, most TCR sequences were observed very rarely, whereas some public TCRs were present in many individuals. A further reported finding was that TCR beta sequences accurately predicted the HLA-A and HLA-B alleles for most subjects in the first cohort. A later analysis reported that several top co-occurrence clusters appeared linked to parvovirus B19, influenza, CMV and Epstein-Barr virus. A few of the identified cytomegalovirus-associated TCR beta chains were confirmed in vitro to be specific for cytomegalovirus antigens. A later analysis found that HLA-associated TCR beta chains were more clonally expanded and had lower generation probabilities than equally common non-associated chains. In a later analysis, the rate of TCR association differed among HLA loci, with DRB1 alleles having the most associated TCRs and HLA-C alleles having the fewest. Linkage disequilibrium might explain the correlated functional status among segregating V segments, but an unknown experimental factor could not be excluded. The earlier analysis of around 600 of the donors excluded seventeen rarely observed V segments, including chromosome 9 orphons, because counts were too low. Sequencing depth was assumed to be roughly uniform across donors in the presence/absence analyses, though that assumption may not hold. The study listed 164 TCR beta chains as associated with cytomegalovirus. In a later genetic analysis, a missense DCLRE1C variant was associated with V-gene and J-gene trimming of TCR beta chains, and the association was replicated in an independent cohort. This cohort had only TCR beta chains sequenced, and the lack of alpha or paired-chain data limited which features could be detected. Immune exposure information for the cohort was limited to CMV serostatus. When HLA alleles, especially DR and DQ, strongly co-occurred, attributing TCR associations to individual alleles was difficult. In a later genetic analysis, fewer N-insertions in productive TCRs were reported among donors in an Asian-associated ancestry cluster than the roughly 640-donor mean. A later analysis found that most CMV-associated TCR beta chains appeared HLA-restricted, with HLA associations seemingly driven largely by CMV exposure. The classifier was reported to diagnose cytomegalovirus status with high specificity and sensitivity in both the original cohort and the validation cohort. It was suggested by the authors that the approach could potentially be generalized to other disease states and immunological phenotypes. Some IMGT-functional V segments, including TRBV6-2 and TRBV6-3, could not be distinguished by the 87-base-pair reads and were therefore excluded. A later analysis associated 16,951 TCR beta sequences with specific HLA alleles at a false discovery rate of 0.05.

In this chain, TRBV18 is recombined with TRBJ1-5, with no confident D gene call. This TCR was recovered from a man aged 35-49 years in good health and CMV-seronegative. The sequencing input was PBMCs. CDR3 protein: CASSPQAQVINQPQHF. Read as DNA, the sequence is TGTGCCAGCTCACCCCAGGCTCAGGTGATCAATCAGCCCCAGCATTTT.